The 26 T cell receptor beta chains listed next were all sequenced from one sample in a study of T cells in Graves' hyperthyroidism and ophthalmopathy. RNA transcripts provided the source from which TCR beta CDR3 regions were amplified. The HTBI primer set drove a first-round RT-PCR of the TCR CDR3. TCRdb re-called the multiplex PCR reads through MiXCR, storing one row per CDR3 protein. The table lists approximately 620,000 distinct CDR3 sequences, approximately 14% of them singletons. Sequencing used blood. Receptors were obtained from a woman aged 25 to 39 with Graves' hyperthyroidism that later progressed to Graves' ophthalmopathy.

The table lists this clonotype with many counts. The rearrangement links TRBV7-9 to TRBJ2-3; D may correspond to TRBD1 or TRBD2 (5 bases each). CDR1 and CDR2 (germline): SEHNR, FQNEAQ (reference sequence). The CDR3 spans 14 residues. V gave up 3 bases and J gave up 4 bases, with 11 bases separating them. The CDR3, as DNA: TGTGCCAGCAGCTTTAAGAGGGGCCCAGATACGCAGTATTTT. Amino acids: CASSFKRGPDTQYF.

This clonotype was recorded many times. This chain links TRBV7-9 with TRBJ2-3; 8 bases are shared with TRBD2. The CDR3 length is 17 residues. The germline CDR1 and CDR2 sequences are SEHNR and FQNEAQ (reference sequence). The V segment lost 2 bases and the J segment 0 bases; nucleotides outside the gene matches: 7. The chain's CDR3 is CASSLPREGSSTDTQYF. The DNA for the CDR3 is TGTGCCAGCAGCTTACCCCGGGAGGGATCCAGCACAGATACGCAGTATTTT.

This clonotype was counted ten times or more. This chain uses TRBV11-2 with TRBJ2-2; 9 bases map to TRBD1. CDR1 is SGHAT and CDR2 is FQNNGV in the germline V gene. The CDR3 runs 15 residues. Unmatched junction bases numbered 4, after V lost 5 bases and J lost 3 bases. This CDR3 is CASSGQGSYTGELFF. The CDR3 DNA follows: TGTGCCAGCAGCGGACAGGGGTCCTACACCGGGGAGCTGTTTTTT.

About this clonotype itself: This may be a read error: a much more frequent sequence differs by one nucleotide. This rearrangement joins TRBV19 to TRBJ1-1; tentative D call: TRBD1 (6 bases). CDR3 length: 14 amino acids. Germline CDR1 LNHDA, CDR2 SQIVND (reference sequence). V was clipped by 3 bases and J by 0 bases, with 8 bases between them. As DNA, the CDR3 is TGTGCCAGTAGTATCAGGACAGTGAACACTGAAGCTTTCTTT. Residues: CASSIRTVNTEAFF.

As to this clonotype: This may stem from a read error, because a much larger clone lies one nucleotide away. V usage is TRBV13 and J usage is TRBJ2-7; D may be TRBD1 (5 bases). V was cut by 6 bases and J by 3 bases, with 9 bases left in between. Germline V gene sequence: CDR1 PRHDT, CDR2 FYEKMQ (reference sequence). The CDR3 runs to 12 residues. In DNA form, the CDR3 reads TGTGCCAGCAGTCAACAGGTCTACGAGCAGTACTTC. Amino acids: CASSQQVYEQYF.

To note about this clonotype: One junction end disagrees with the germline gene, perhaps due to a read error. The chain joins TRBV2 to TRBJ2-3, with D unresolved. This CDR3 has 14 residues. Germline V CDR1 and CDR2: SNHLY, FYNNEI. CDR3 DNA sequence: TGTGCCAACAGTGAACGGCAGGACACAGATACGCAGTATTTT. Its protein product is CANSERQDTDTQYF.

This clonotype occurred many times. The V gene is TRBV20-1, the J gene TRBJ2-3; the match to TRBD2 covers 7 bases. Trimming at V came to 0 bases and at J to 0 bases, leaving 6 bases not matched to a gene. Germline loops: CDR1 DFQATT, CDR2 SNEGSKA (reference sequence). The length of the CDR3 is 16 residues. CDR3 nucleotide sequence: TGCAGTGCTAGAGAACCTAGCGGAACTAGCACAGATACGCAGTATTTT. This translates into CSAREPSGTSTDTQYF.

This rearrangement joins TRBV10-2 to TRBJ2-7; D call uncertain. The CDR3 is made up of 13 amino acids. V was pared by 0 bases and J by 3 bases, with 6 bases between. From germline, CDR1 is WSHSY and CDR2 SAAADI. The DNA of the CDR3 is TGCGCCAGCAGTGAGTCGGGCTACTACGAGCAGTACTTC. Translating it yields CASSESGYYEQYF.

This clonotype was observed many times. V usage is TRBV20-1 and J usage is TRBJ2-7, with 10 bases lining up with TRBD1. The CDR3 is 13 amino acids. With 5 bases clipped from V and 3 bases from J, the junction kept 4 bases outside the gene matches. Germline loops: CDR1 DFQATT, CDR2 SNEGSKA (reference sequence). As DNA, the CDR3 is TGCAGTGCTTGGGGACAGGGGAACTACGAGCAGTACTTC. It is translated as CSAWGQGNYEQYF.

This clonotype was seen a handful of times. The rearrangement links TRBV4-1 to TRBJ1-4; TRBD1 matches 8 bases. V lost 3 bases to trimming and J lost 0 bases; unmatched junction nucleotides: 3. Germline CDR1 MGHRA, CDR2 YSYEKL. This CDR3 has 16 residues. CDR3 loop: CASSHGQGTTNEKLFF. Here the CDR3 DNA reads TGCGCCAGCAGCCACGGACAGGGCACAACTAATGAAAAACTGTTTTTT.

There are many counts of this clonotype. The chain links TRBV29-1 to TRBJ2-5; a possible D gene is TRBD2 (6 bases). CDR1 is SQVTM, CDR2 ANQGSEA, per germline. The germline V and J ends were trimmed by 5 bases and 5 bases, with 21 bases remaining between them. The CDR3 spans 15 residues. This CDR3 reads CSVSGVRGGGETQYF. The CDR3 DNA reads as TGCAGCGTTTCGGGAGTGAGGGGAGGCGGGGAGACCCAGTACTTC. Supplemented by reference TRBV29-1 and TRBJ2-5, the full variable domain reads SAVISQKPSRDICQRGTSLTIQCQVDSQVTMMFWYRQQPGQSLTLIATANQGSEATYESGFVIDKFPISRPNLTFSTLTVSNMSPEDSSIYLCSVSGVRGGGETQYFGPGTRLLVL.

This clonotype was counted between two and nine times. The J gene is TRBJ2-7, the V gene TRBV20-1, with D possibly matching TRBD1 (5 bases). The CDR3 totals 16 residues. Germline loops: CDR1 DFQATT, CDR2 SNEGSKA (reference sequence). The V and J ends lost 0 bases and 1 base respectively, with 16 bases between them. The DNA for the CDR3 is TGCAGTGCTAGAGATATCCCGACCAGGGCATCCTACGAGCAGTACTTC. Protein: CSARDIPTRASYEQYF.

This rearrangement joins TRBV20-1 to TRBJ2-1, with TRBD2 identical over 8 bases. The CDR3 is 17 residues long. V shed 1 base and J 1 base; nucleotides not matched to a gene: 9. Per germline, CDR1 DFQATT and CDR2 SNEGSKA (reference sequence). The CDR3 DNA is TGCAGTGCTAGAGGTGCCGGGAGGGGAATTTCCTACAATGAGCAGTTCTTC. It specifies CSARGAGRGISYNEQFF.

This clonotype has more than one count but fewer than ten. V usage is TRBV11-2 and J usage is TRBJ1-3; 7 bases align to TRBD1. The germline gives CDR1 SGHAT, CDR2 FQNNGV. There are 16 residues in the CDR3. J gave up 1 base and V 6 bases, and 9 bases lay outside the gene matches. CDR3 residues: CASSYWAGGSGNTIYF. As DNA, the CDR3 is TGTGCCAGCAGTTACTGGGCAGGGGGGTCTGGAAACACCATATATTTT.

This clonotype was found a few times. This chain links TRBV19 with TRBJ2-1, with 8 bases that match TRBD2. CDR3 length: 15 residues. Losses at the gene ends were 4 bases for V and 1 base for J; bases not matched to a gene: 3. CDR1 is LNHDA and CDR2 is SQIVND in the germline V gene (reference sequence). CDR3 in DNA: TGTGCCAGTAGTAAAGCGGGAGCGTCCTACAATGAGCAGTTCTTC. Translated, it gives CASSKAGASYNEQFF.

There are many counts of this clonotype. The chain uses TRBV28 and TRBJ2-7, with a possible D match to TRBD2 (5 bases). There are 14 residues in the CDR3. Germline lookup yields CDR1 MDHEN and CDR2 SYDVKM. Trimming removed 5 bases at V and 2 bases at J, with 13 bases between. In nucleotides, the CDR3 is TGTGCCAGCAGTGAAACTAGACGCCCCTACGAGCAGTACTTC. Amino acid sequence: CASSETRRPYEQYF.

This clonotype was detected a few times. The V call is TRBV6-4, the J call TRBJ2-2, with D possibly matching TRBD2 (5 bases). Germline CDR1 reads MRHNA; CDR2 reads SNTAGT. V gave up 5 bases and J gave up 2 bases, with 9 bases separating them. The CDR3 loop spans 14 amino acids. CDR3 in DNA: TGTGCCAGCAGTAGGACTGTAAACACCGGGGAGCTGTTTTTT. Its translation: CASSRTVNTGELFF.

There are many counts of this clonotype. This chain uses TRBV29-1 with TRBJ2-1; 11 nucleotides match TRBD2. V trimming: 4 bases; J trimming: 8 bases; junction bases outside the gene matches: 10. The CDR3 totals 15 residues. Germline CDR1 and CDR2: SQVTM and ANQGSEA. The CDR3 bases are TGCAGCGTTGCGACTAGCGGGAAGGTGAGCGATGAGCAGTTCTTC. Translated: CSVATSGKVSDEQFF.

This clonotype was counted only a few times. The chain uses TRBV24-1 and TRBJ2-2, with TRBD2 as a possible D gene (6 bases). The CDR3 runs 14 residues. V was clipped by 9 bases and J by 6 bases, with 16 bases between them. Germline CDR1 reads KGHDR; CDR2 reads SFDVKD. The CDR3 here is CATSGTPTAGELFF. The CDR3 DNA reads TGTGCCACCTCCGGGACTCCGACGGCCGGGGAGCTGTTTTTT.

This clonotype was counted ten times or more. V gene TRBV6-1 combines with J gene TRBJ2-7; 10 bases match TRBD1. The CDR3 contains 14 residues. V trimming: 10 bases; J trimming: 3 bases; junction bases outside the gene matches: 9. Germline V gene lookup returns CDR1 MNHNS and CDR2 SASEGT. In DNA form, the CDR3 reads TGTGCCACTCAATCCCGGGACAGGGGCTACGAGCAGTACTTC. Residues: CATQSRDRGYEQYF.

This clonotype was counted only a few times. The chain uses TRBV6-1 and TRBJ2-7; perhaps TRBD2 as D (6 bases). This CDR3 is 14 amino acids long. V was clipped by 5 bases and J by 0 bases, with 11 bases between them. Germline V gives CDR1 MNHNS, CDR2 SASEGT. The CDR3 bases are TGTGCCAGCAGTCTAGCGCGTAGCTCCTACGAGCAGTACTTC. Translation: CASSLARSSYEQYF.

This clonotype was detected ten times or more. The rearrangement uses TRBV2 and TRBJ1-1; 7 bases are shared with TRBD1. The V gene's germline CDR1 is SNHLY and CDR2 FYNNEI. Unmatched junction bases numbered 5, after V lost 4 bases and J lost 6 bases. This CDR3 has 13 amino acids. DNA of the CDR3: TGTGCCAGCAGTGGAGGGGGCGGCGCTGAAGCTTTCTTT. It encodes CASSGGGGAEAFF.

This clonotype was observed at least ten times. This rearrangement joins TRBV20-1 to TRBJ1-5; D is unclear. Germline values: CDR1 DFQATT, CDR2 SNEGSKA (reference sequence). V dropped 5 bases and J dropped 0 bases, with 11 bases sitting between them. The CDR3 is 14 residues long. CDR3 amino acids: CSAVTVDSNQPQHF. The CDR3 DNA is TGCAGTGCTGTTACAGTGGATAGCAATCAGCCCCAGCATTTT.

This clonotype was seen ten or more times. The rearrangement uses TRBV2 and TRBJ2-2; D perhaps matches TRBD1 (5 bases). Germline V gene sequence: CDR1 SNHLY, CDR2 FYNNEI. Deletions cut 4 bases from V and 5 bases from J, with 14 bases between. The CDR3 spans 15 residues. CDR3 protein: CASSVGQGRTGELFF. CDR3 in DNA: TGTGCCAGCAGTGTGGGTCAGGGAAGGACCGGGGAGCTGTTTTTT.

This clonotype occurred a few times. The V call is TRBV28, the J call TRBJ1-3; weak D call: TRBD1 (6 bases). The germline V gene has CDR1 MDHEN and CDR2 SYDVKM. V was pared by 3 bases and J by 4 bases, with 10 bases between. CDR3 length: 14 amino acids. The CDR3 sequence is CASSFSGTGNTIYF. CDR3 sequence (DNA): TGTGCCAGCAGTTTTTCGGGGACAGGAAACACCATATATTTT. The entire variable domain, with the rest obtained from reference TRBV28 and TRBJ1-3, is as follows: DVKVTQSSRYLVKRTGEKVFLECVQDMDHENMFWYRQDPGLGLRLIYFSYDVKMKEKGDIPEGYSVSREKKERFSLILESASTNQTSMYLCASSFSGTGNTIYFGEGSWLTVV.

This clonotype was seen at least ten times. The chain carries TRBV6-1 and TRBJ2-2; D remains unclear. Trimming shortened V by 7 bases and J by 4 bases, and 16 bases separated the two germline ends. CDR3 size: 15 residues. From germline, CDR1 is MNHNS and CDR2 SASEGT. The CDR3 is CASNLPGLPTGELFF. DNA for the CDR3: TGTGCCAGCAACCTGCCGGGCCTACCCACCGGGGAGCTGTTTTTT.